A selection of T cell receptor beta chains follows, all from one sample in a study of T cells in Graves' hyperthyroidism and ophthalmopathy. TCRdb called the multiplex PCR reads again in MiXCR, with one record for every CDR3 protein. The sample has 330,000 or so distinct CDR3 sequences; 18% are singletons. The sequenced sample consisted of blood. These receptors originate from a woman aged 40-49 years with Graves' ophthalmopathy. CDR3s include the opening cysteine and the closing phenylalanine or tryptophan. Fields, in order: V gene, clone size, D gene, J gene, CDR3 DNA, CDR3 protein. The D gene is left open where the match is weak. Clone size is shown for a subset of rows, as once, few, many or a class of expanded clone.

>TRBV12-3/TRBV12-4|many|.|TRBJ1-1
TGTGCCAGCAGTTTCCCTGGCTTTGAAGCTTTCTTT
CASSFPGFEAFF
>TRBV9|many|TRBD1|TRBJ1-5
TGTGCCAGCAGCCTTACCGACAGGGGCAGTCAGCCCCAGCATTTT
CASSLTDRGSQPQHF
>TRBV7-9|many|.|TRBJ1-1
TGTGCCAGCAGCGGACCCCGGGGAGGGATCACTGAAGCTTTCTTT
CASSGPRGGITEAFF
>TRBV6-5|many|.|TRBJ2-3
TGTGCCAGCAGTTCTCGGGGCACAGATACGCAGTATTTT
CASSSRGTDTQYF
>TRBV3-1|many|.|TRBJ2-7
TGTGCCAGCAGCCCACAGCCAATGATACGCGAGCAGTACTTC
CASSPQPMIREQYF
>TRBV20-1|many|TRBD2|TRBJ2-5
TGCAGTGCTCCCCCTCGAACGGGACTAGCGGGAGTAGAGACCCAGTACTTC
CSAPPRTGLAGVETQYF
>TRBV12-3/TRBV12-4|many|.|TRBJ1-3
TGTGCCAGCAGGAGGACCTCCGATGGAAACACCATATATTTT
CASRRTSDGNTIYF
>TRBV6-2/TRBV6-3|many|TRBD2|TRBJ2-7
TGTGCCGCCCGTGGTGGCGGGAGTAGCTACGAGCAGTACTTC
CAARGGGSSYEQYF
>TRBV3-1|many|.|TRBJ1-1
TGTGCCAGCAGCCAAGTTGGGGGCAGGACTGTCACTGAAGCTTTCTTT
CASSQVGGRTVTEAFF
>TRBV7-9|many|TRBD1|TRBJ1-2
TGTGCCAGATTCGACAGGGGTGGCTACACCTTC
CARFDRGGYTF
>TRBV28|.|TRBD2|TRBJ2-5
TGTGCCAGCAGCCCCTTCGGGGGGGTCCAAGAGACCCAGTACTTC
CASSPFGGVQETQYF
>TRBV6-1|many|.|TRBJ1-5
TGTGCCAGCAGTCGCGGACGGGGGGGGCAAAACCAGCCCCAGCATTTT
CASSRGRGGQNQPQHF
>TRBV5-1|many|TRBD1|TRBJ2-7
TGCGCCAGCAGTCCGGGGACAGGGGCGGACGAGCAGTACTTC
CASSPGTGADEQYF
>TRBV12-3/TRBV12-4|many|TRBD2|TRBJ2-5
TGTGCCAGCAGTTATAGCGGGAGTTTTCCCCAGTACTTC
CASSYSGSFPQYF
>TRBV29-1|many|TRBD2|TRBJ2-7
TGCAGCGCTAGCGGGAGCGACGAGCAGTACTTC
CSASGSDEQYF
>TRBV3-1|many|TRBD1|TRBJ2-4
TGTGCCAGCAGCCGCGGACAGGGTGACATTCAGTACTTC
CASSRGQGDIQYF
>TRBV7-9|many|.|TRBJ2-4
TGTGCCAGCAGCTCCTCTCAGGGGAGAGACATTCAGTACTTC
CASSSSQGRDIQYF
>TRBV5-1|many|TRBD2|TRBJ2-7
TGCGCCAGCAGCTTAGGTTTCGCGGGGGTAAACGAGCAGTACTTC
CASSLGFAGVNEQYF
>TRBV6-5|many|TRBD2|TRBJ2-7
TGTGCCAGCACCGCCCTCAAGGAGCGGGGGTACGAGCAGTACTTC
CASTALKERGYEQYF
>TRBV10-3|.|.|TRBJ2-7
TGTGCCATCAGTGGAGGGAGTCCCTACGAGCAGTACTTC
CAISGGSPYEQYF
>TRBV6-2/TRBV6-3|many|TRBD1|TRBJ1-5
TGTGCCAGCATCTCAGGGGGACCCAGTACAATTAGCAATCAGCCCCAGCATTTT
CASISGGPSTISNQPQHF
>TRBV28|many|TRBD2|TRBJ2-7
TGTGCCAGCACCCTACACGGGACTAGTTCCTACGAGCAGTACTTC
CASTLHGTSSYEQYF
>TRBV30|many|.|TRBJ1-5
TGTGCCTGGAGACAGGGTTACAATCAGCCCCAGCATTTT
CAWRQGYNQPQHF
>TRBV30|many|TRBD1|TRBJ1-2
TGTGCCTGGAGTGAGCTCGAACAGGGGCATGGCTACACCTTC
CAWSELEQGHGYTF
>TRBV20-1|.|.|TRBJ2-2
TGCAGTGCTAGGAAAGGGGCGAACACCGGGGAGCTGTTTTTT
CSARKGANTGELFF
>TRBV30|few|.|TRBJ1-3
TGTGCCTGGAGTGTAAGGGGCTCTGGAAACACCATATATTTT
CAWSVRGSGNTIYF
>TRBV12-3/TRBV12-4|many|.|TRBJ1-5
TGTGCCAGCAGCCAACAGGGAGGGGGCAATCAGCCCCAGCATTTT
CASSQQGGGNQPQHF
>TRBV28|.|TRBD2|TRBJ2-5
TGTGCCAGCAGTTTAATTAGCGGGGTTAACCAAGAGACCCAGTACTTC
CASSLISGVNQETQYF
>TRBV12-3/TRBV12-4|.|.|TRBJ2-2
TGTGCCAGCAGTTTAGGGGCGAACAGCACCGGGGAGCTGTTTTTT
CASSLGANSTGELFF
>TRBV4-2|many|TRBD1|TRBJ2-7
TGTGCCAGCAGCCAGGAACAGGGGGACCCCTACGAGCAGTACTTC
CASSQEQGDPYEQYF
>TRBV28|many|.|TRBJ2-7
TGTGCCAGCAGTTTTGGGCCGGGAGCCTCCTACGAGCAGTACTTC
CASSFGPGASYEQYF
>TRBV27|many|TRBD2|TRBJ2-7
TGTGCCAGCAGTTCTTTACTAGCGCCCTCCTACGAGCAGTACTTC
CASSSLLAPSYEQYF
>TRBV19|many|TRBD1|TRBJ1-1
TGTGCCAGTAGAGGACCGGGACAGGGGGCCACTGAAGCTTTCTTT
CASRGPGQGATEAFF
>TRBV28|many|.|TRBJ2-6
TGTGCCAGCAGGCGTTTTGGGGCCAACGTCCTGACTTTC
CASRRFGANVLTF
>TRBV20-1|many|.|TRBJ2-4
TGCAGTGCTAGACCAGGGGCCAAAAACATTCAGTACTTC
CSARPGAKNIQYF